This T cell receptor beta chain was recorded in a study of radiotherapy plus CTLA-4 blockade in lung cancer. At the level of the study: Across the patients, objective responses occurred in less than 20%, and disease control in 31%. Study-wide findings and caveats: Reports state that early shifts in blood T cell clones, with interferon-beta, best predicted response. An expansion of tumor-derived TCR clones occurred in blood after radiotherapy plus ipilimumab.

Those patients who had chemo-refractory metastatic non-small-cell lung cancer were given focal radiation along with CTLA-4 blockade through ipilimumab. Comment on this clone: Antigen unknown.

Produced via immunoSEQ multiplex PCR; TCRdb's table is partial and in-frame only. The sample consists of about 45,000 clones, roughly 60% of them appearing once. Deletions cut 6 bases from V and 0 bases from J, with 8 bases between. The CDR3 spans 13 residues. Germline V CDR1 and CDR2: KGHSH, LQKENI. The receptor was derived from a human donor with non-small cell lung cancer who had a partial response to radiotherapy plus ipilimumab. The input for sequencing was peripheral blood, taken from a patient treated with radiotherapy plus ipilimumab. This chain links TRBV18 with TRBJ1-1, with D unclear. Here the CDR3 reads CASSGGVNTEAFF. Written as DNA, the CDR3 is TGTGCCAGCTCCGGCGGGGTGAACACTGAAGCTTTCTTT.